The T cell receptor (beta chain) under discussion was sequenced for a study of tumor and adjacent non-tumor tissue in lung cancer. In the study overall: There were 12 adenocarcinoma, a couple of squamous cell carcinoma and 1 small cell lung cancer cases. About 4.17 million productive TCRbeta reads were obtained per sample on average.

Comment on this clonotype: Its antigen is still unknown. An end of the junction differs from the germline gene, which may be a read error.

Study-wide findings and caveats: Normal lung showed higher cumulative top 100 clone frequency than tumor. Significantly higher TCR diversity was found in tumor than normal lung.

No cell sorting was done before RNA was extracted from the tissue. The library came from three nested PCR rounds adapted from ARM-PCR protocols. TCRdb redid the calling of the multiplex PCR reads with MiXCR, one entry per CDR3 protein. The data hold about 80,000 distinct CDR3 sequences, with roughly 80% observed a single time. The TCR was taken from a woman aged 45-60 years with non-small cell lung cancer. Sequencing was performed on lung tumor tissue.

The CDR3 loop is CASRRTCSYNERFF. CDR3 DNA: TGTGCCAGCAGAAGGACCTGCTCCTACAATGAGCGGTTCTTC. This rearrangement joins TRBV12-3 or TRBV12-4 to TRBJ2-1; D uncertain. The CDR3 runs to 14 residues.